This T cell receptor beta chain emerged from a study of T cells of healthy individuals. V was trimmed by 5 bases and J by 6 bases, leaving 13 bases between them. The CDR3 extends over 13 amino acids. Germline values: CDR1 SQVTM, CDR2 ANQGSEA. TCRdb reanalysed the 5' RACE reads using MiXCR and keeps one entry per CDR3 protein. The repertoire consists of about 96,000 distinct CDR3 sequences, with roughly 18% occurring once and the leading ten covering 6% to 8%. This receptor was taken from a human donor in good health. The chain links TRBV29-1 to TRBJ2-2, with D perhaps TRBD1 or TRBD2 (5 bases each). Written as DNA, the CDR3 is TGCAGCGTTCGGGATCTGGGGCCCGGGGAGCTGTTTTTT. Translating gives CSVRDLGPGELFF.